Presented here are 7 T cell receptor beta chains from one specimen sequenced in a study of blood T cell repertoires in COVID-19 (dated by TCRdb to 2018 to 2021). Libraries were made using the immunoSEQ multiplex PCR assay. Sourced from immuneACCESS, this table was stored by TCRdb with only in-frame sequences that have V and J called. A share of the clones is absent; for the studies checked, an unresolved V gene accounts for under half, and the remainder has no known explanation. In all, the sample holds around 95,000 clones, and around four fifths of those were seen once. Together, the top ten hold around 15% of the sample. The sample comprised peripheral blood. These receptors were taken from a man between 45 and 60 years old with active or convalescent COVID-19.

V gene TRBV5-1 combines with J gene TRBJ2-3, with unresolved D. V dropped 0 bases and J dropped 0 bases, with 8 bases sitting between them. CDR1 SGHRS and CDR2 YFSETQ come from the germline V gene. The CDR3 is 15 amino acids. CDR3 bases: TGCGCCAGCAGCTTGGGCGGAACTAGCACAGATACGCAGTATTTT. It encodes CASSLGGTSTDTQYF. The full variable domain, completed using reference TRBV5-1 and TRBJ2-3, is KAGVTQTPRYLIKTRGQQVTLSCSPISGHRSVSWYQQTPGQGLQFLFEYFSETQRNKGNFPGRFSGRQFSNSRSEMNVSTLELGDSALYLCASSLGGTSTDTQYFGPGTRLTVL.

This rearrangement joins TRBV30 to TRBJ1-3, with a tentative D call TRBD1 (5 bases). The V end was cut by 8 bases, the J end by 0 bases, with 14 bases between. Germline lookup yields CDR1 GTSNPN and CDR2 SVGIG (reference sequence). The CDR3 has 14 residues. The CDR3 region is CAGRTKDSGNTIYF. Here the CDR3 DNA reads TGTGCCGGTCGGACAAAGGACTCTGGAAACACCATATATTTT.

The chain uses TRBV15 and TRBJ1-5; no firm D call. Germline CDR1 reads LNHNV; CDR2 reads YYDKDF (reference sequence). Trimming left V 4 bases short and J 4 bases short, with 14 bases between. This CDR3 contains 15 residues. CDR3 nucleotide sequence: TGTGCCACCAGCAACACACAAGACTTAAATCAGCCCCAGCATTTT. It codes for CATSNTQDLNQPQHF.

The chain is built from TRBV30 and TRBJ2-5; D is undetermined. Germline V gives CDR1 GTSNPN, CDR2 SVGIG (reference sequence). The length of the CDR3 is 13 residues. Trimming removed 3 bases at V and 4 bases at J, with 12 bases between. This CDR3 is CAWSGTSSETQYF. CDR3 bases: TGTGCCTGGAGCGGTACCTCCTCAGAGACCCAGTACTTC.

Written as DNA, the CDR3 is TGTGCCTGGAAGAGGGTTCTGAATTCACCCCTCCACTTT. Translating it yields CAWKRVLNSPLHF. This chain uses TRBV30 with TRBJ1-6; D remains ambiguous. V dropped 4 bases and J dropped 7 bases, with 11 bases sitting between them. The CDR3 extends over 13 amino acids. The germline CDR1 and CDR2 sequences are GTSNPN and SVGIG (reference sequence).

The rearrangement joins TRBV4-2 to TRBJ2-3; 11 bases map to TRBD2. The J segment lost 4 bases and the V segment lost 0 bases, leaving 3 bases of the junction unmatched. The germline gives CDR1 LGHNA, CDR2 YNFKEQ. The CDR3 is 16 amino acids. CDR3 amino acids: CASSQEVAGGPDTQYF. CDR3 nucleotide sequence: TGTGCCAGCAGCCAAGAAGTAGCGGGAGGGCCAGATACGCAGTATTTT.

The chain links TRBV29-1 to TRBJ2-7, with D uncertain. The CDR3 is made up of 14 amino acids. Germline V gives CDR1 SQVTM, CDR2 ANQGSEA. Trimming cost V 1 base and J 2 bases, with 12 bases left between them. The CDR3 DNA is TGCAGCGTTGAAGGCCCTAGTGGTACCTACGAGCAGTACTTC. It translates to CSVEGPSGTYEQYF.